This TCR beta chain originates from a study of blood T cell repertoires in COVID-19. At the level of the study: Italy, Spain and the United States were the sources of the convalescent and acute COVID-19 samples. PBMCs, B-cell-depleted T cells, or T cells provided the cDNA or gDNA that made up the material.

Germline V gene sequence: CDR1 MGHRA, CDR2 YSYEKL. J was trimmed by 0 bases and V by 0 bases; bases with no gene match: 5. CDR3 length: 16 residues. Original processing notes: Nucleated cell number was recorded as an estimate derived from reference gene primer amplification. Method: immunoSEQ multiplex PCR; TCRdb's copy keeps in-frame clones and lacks some. The DNA gave D and trimming, while V, J and clone size come from that table. The sample has roughly 110,000 clones; about 85% are singletons. What was sequenced was peripheral blood. This TCR was recovered from a man aged 35 to 55 with acute or convalescent COVID-19. The J gene is TRBJ2-7, the V gene TRBV4-1, with 7 bases fitting TRBD1. CDR3 in DNA: TGCGCCAGCAGCCAAGACCCGACAGGGAGCTCCTACGAGCAGTACTTC. Translation gives CASSQDPTGSSYEQYF.